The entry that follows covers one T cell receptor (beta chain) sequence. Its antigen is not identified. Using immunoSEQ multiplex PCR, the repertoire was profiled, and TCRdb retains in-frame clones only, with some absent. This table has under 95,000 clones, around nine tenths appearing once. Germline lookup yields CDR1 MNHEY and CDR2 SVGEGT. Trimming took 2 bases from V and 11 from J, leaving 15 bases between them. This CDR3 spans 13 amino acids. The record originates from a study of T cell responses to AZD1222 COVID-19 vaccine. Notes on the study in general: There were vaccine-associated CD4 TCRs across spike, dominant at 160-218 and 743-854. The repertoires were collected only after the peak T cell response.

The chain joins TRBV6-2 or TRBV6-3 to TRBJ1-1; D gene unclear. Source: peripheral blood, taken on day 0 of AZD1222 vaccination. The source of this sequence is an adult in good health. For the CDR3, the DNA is TGTGCCAGCAGTTACGCCGGACTGCCTACTGCTTTCTTT. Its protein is CASSYAGLPTAFF.